This TCR beta chain is from a study of CD8+ T cells in alopecia areata. The germline CDR1 and CDR2 sequences are SGHNT and YYREEE (reference sequence). CDR3 size: 12 residues. V was clipped by 1 base and J by 8 bases, with 9 bases between them. As to treatment: oral pan-JAK inhibitor, 5-10 mg twice daily. The sequencing template was cDNA reverse transcribed from extracted RNA. Using immunoSEQ multiplex PCR, the repertoire was profiled, and TCRdb retains in-frame clones only, with some absent. The sample includes 79,000 or so clones, approximately 72% seen only once; the top ten take about a quarter. The J gene is TRBJ1-2, the V gene TRBV5-4, with D unresolved. This specimen was CD8+ T cells sorted from blood, taken at week 24, from a patient treated with tofacitinib. The TCR sequence derives from a human donor with alopecia areata. The CDR3 region is CASSLLLEGYTF. CDR3 in DNA: TGTGCCAGCAGCTTGCTATTGGAGGGCTACACCTTC.